This entry lists 21 T cell receptor beta chains sequenced from one sample in a study of cytomegalovirus exposure and HLA in healthy donors. PCR was performed using 60 Vbeta and 13 Jbeta primers. The repertoire was sequenced with immunoSEQ multiplex PCR; TCRdb's copy has only in-frame clones and lacks some. The sample holds about 150,000 clones; around two thirds are singletons and the top ten take 8.5% to 12%. Sequencing input: PBMCs. These TCRs come from a young man in good health and CMV-seropositive.

The chain joins TRBV28 to TRBJ1-1; maybe TRBD1 (6 bases). Germline assignment: CDR1 MDHEN and CDR2 SYDVKM. The CDR3 is 15 amino acids. Deletions cut 7 bases from V and 5 bases from J, with 20 bases between. The CDR3 here is CASTLGGGAWTEAFF. Written as DNA, the CDR3 is TGTGCCAGCACCCTAGGGGGGGGCGCTTGGACTGAAGCTTTCTTT.

This clone was picked up a small number of times. The V gene is TRBV7-8, the J gene TRBJ2-1; TRBD2 matches at 7 bases. Trimming took 1 base from V and 3 from J; bases not matched to a gene: 6. The CDR3 has 16 amino acids. Germline loops: CDR1 SGHVS, CDR2 FQNEAQ. In DNA form, the CDR3 reads TGTGCCAGCAGCTTAGGAGTAGCGGGCCTCTACAATGAGCAGTTCTTC. Translation: CASSLGVAGLYNEQFF.

The chain employs TRBV28 and TRBJ2-3; TRBD2 matches at 13 bases. This CDR3 has 17 amino acids. With V trimmed by 5 bases and J by 4 bases, 9 bases remained unmatched. CDR1 is MDHEN and CDR2 is SYDVKM in the germline V gene. The CDR3 DNA reads TGTGCCAGCAGTCCCCTTTGGGGGACTAGCGGGGCAGATACGCAGTATTTT. Protein sequence: CASSPLWGTSGADTQYF. Full variable domain (remainder filled in from reference TRBV28 and TRBJ2-3): DVKVTQSSRYLVKRTGEKVFLECVQDMDHENMFWYRQDPGLGLRLIYFSYDVKMKEKGDIPEGYSVSREKKERFSLILESASTNQTSMYLCASSPLWGTSGADTQYFGPGTRLTVL.

The V call is TRBV30, the J call TRBJ2-7; D is perhaps TRBD1 (6 bases). Germline V gene sequence: CDR1 GTSNPN, CDR2 SVGIG (reference sequence). The CDR3 covers 14 residues. Trimming cost V 5 bases and J 1 base, with 15 bases left between them. CDR3 bases: TGTGCCTGGGTTAAGAGGGACATGTCCTACGAGCAGTACTTC. It encodes CAWVKRDMSYEQYF.

V is TRBV7-3 and J is TRBJ2-3; D perhaps matches TRBD2 (5 bases). The CDR3 length is 15 residues. V was trimmed by 3 bases and J by 3 bases, leaving 13 bases between them. Germline-derived CDR1 and CDR2 are SGHTA and FQGTGA. In DNA form, the CDR3 reads TGTGCCAGCAGCTTCGGCACAAGAGGGACAGATACGCAGTATTTT. Translated: CASSFGTRGTDTQYF.

A remark on this clone: One end of the junction does not line up with germline, which may come from a read error. The chain recombines TRBV7-9 with TRBJ2-3, with D possibly matching TRBD2 (6 bases). The germline V gene encodes CDR1 SEHNR and CDR2 FQNEAQ (reference sequence). CDR3 length: 16 residues. The CDR3 nucleotides read TGTTCCAGCAGCTTAGCGATGACGGGAGGCACAGATACGCAGTATTTT. Translation gives CSSSLAMTGGTDTQYF.

This clone was detected only once. The rearrangement uses TRBV5-1 and TRBJ2-7; TRBD1 aligns across 8 bases. The CDR3 contains 17 residues. V lost 3 bases, J lost 10 bases, and 21 bases stayed unmatched. CDR1 is SGHRS, CDR2 YFSETQ, per germline. CDR3 bases: TGCGCCAGCAGCTCACGCTCGGTGACAGGGGAACCTTGGGAACAGTACTTC. Translated: CASSSRSVTGEPWEQYF.

About this clone: The DNA is left out, because the CDR3 cannot be placed on it with certainty; the CDR3 is given as TCRdb lists it. V and J are TRBV7-6 and TRBJ2-1; TRBD1, the table's D call, was not compared with the DNA. Per the germline V gene, CDR1 is SGHVS and CDR2 is FNYEAQ. The CDR3 length equals 12 residues, ends included. CDR3: CASSWGSGNWFF.

This clone was counted only a few times. The V and J genes are TRBV7-8 and TRBJ2-2, with D possibly TRBD1 on 5 matching bases. The CDR3 is 15 amino acids. CDR1 and CDR2 (germline): SGHVS, FQNEAQ. V lost 7 bases and J 7 bases, leaving 19 bases between the germline ends. The CDR3 spells CASTISNQGFGELFF. The CDR3 DNA sequence: TGTGCCAGCACCATTTCCAACCAGGGCTTCGGGGAGCTGTTTTTT.

This clone was seen once. The rearrangement uses TRBV9 and TRBJ2-2, with 8 bases fitting TRBD2. CDR1 and CDR2 (germline): SGDLS, YYNGEE. V gave up 0 bases and J gave up 4 bases; unmatched junction bases: 8. This CDR3 contains 17 residues. For the CDR3, the DNA is TGTGCCAGCAGCGTAGATACGGGAGGGCCTGTCACCGGGGAGCTGTTTTTT. Encoded protein: CASSVDTGGPVTGELFF.

This clone was recorded a few times. This chain uses TRBV7-9 with TRBJ1-4; D is unresolved. The V gene lost 3 bases and the J gene lost 4 bases, with 9 bases spanning the gap. The CDR3 runs to 14 residues. Germline CDR1 is SEHNR and CDR2 is FQNEAQ (reference sequence). The CDR3 nucleotides are TGTGCCAGCAGCTTTTCTGGGAGTAATGAAAAACTGTTTTTT. Amino acids: CASSFSGSNEKLFF.

This clone has a single count. The chain is built from TRBV28 and TRBJ2-7, with 10 bases fitting TRBD2. V gave up 6 bases and J gave up 5 bases; unmatched junction bases: 10. From germline, CDR1 is MDHEN and CDR2 SYDVKM. The CDR3 is 15 amino acids. The chain's CDR3 is CASSPSGRAGDEQYF. The CDR3 DNA reads TGTGCCAGCAGCCCCAGCGGGAGGGCTGGTGACGAGCAGTACTTC. The full variable domain, its missing parts supplied by reference TRBV28 and TRBJ2-7, is DVKVTQSSRYLVKRTGEKVFLECVQDMDHENMFWYRQDPGLGLRLIYFSYDVKMKEKGDIPEGYSVSREKKERFSLILESASTNQTSMYLCASSPSGRAGDEQYFGPGTRLTVT.

This clone was seen more than once but under ten times. The chain couples TRBV29-1 to TRBJ2-5; D remains ambiguous. The closer fit of TRBJ2-7 to the DNA end suggests the J call may be wrong. Germline CDR1 is SQVTM and CDR2 is ANQGSEA. CDR3 length equals 12 residues. The CDR3 nucleotides read TGCAGCGTCGCACGGGTTCCCGACGAGCAGTACTTC. Translation: CSVARVPDEQYF.

This rearrangement joins TRBV6-6 to TRBJ1-5; tentative D call: TRBD1 (5 bases). The CDR3 covers 15 residues. With 5 bases removed from V and 6 bases from J, the gap between germline ends came to 17 bases. CDR1 MNHNY and CDR2 SVGAGI come from the germline V gene (reference sequence). Here the CDR3 reads CASSATGMSGQPQHF. The CDR3 region has the DNA TGTGCCAGCAGTGCCACAGGAATGAGTGGTCAGCCCCAGCATTTT.

This clone was observed a handful of times. The V call is TRBV29-1, the J call TRBJ2-5; D is possibly TRBD2 (6 bases). Germline CDR1 and CDR2: SQVTM and ANQGSEA. CDR3 length: 13 amino acids. V was shortened by 1 base and J by 0 bases, with 6 bases between the two germline ends. The DNA of the CDR3 is TGCAGCGTTGAAGCGGGGGACCAAGAGACCCAGTACTTC. This encodes CSVEAGDQETQYF.

The V gene is TRBV9, the J gene TRBJ1-1, with 10 bases matching TRBD1. V was pared by 8 bases and J by 6 bases, with 13 bases of the junction left unmatched. CDR1 is SGDLS, CDR2 YYNGEE, per germline. The CDR3 consists of 15 residues. CDR3 residues: CASPRGQGKRPEAFF. The CDR3 DNA reads as TGTGCCAGTCCCCGGGGACAGGGGAAGAGACCTGAAGCTTTCTTT.

In the case of this clone: Germline is not matched at one junction end, which may reflect a read error. Other DNA sequences from this sample encode an identical CDR3 as well. The chain combines TRBV7-9 with TRBJ2-7, with TRBD2 matching 11 bases. In germline, CDR1 is SEHNR, CDR2 FQNEAQ (reference sequence). This CDR3 comprises 16 residues. CDR3 in DNA: TGTGCCAGCAGCTTAGTATCTGGACTAGCGGGTTACGAGCAGTATTTC. This gives the protein CASSLVSGLAGYEQYF.

The chain joins TRBV7-3 to TRBJ2-3, with 11 bases aligning to TRBD2. With V trimmed by 8 bases and J by 1 base, 2 bases remained unmatched. CDR3 length: 14 amino acids. Germline values: CDR1 SGHTA, CDR2 FQGTGA. The CDR3 sequence is CASALAGGTDTQYF. Here the CDR3 DNA reads TGTGCCAGCGCACTAGCGGGAGGCACAGATACGCAGTATTTT.

J is TRBJ1-5 and V is TRBV5-1; D remains ambiguous. This CDR3 is 15 amino acids long. Deletions cut 5 bases from V and 3 bases from J, with 15 bases between. Germline CDR1 reads SGHRS; CDR2 reads YFSETQ. The CDR3: CASSLNDGYNQPQHF. CDR3 bases: TGCGCCAGCAGTTTGAATGACGGGTACAATCAGCCCCAGCATTTT.

CDR3 amino acids: CASSPPTSGNHNEQFF. DNA of the CDR3: TGTGCCAGCAGTCCGCCTACTAGCGGGAATCACAATGAGCAGTTCTTC. The genes are TRBV28 and TRBJ2-1; 10 bases fit TRBD2. The CDR3 consists of 16 residues. Germline lookup yields CDR1 MDHEN and CDR2 SYDVKM. V lost 5 bases, J lost 5 bases, and 9 bases stayed unmatched.

This chain connects TRBV7-9 to TRBJ1-1; no firm D call. The germline V gene encodes CDR1 SEHNR and CDR2 FQNEAQ (reference sequence). The CDR3 extends over 15 amino acids. Trimming pared 5 bases from V and 4 bases from J, leaving 17 bases between. The CDR3 DNA reads as TGTGCCAGCAGCCGCCCGTTGGGAGGTGGCACTGAAGCTTTCTTT. As protein: CASSRPLGGGTEAFF. Drawing the rest from reference TRBV7-9 and TRBJ1-1, the complete variable domain is DTGVSQNPRHKITKRGQNVTFRCDPISEHNRLYWYRQTLGQGPEFLTYFQNEAQLEKSRLLSDRFSAERPKGSFSTLEIQRTEQGDSAMYLCASSRPLGGGTEAFFGQGTRLTVV.